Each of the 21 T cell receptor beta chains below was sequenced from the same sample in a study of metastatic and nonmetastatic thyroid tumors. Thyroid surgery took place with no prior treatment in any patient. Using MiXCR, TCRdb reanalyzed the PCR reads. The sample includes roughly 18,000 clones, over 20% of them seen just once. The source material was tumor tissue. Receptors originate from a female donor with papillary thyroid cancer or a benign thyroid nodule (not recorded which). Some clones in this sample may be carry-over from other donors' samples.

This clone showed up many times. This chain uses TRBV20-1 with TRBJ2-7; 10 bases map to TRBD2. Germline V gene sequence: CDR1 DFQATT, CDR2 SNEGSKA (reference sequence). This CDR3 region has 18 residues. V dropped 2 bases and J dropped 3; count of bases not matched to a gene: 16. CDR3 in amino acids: CSARRWWASGSIFYEQYF. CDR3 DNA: TGCAGTGCTAGAAGATGGTGGGCTAGCGGGAGTATCTTCTACGAGCAGTACTTC.

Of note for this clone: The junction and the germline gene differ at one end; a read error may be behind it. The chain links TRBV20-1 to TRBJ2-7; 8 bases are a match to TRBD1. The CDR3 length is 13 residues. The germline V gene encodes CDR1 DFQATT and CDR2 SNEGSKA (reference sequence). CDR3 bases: TGCAGTGCTACGAGGACAGGGCGCCACGAGCAGTGCTTC. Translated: CSATRTGRHEQCF.

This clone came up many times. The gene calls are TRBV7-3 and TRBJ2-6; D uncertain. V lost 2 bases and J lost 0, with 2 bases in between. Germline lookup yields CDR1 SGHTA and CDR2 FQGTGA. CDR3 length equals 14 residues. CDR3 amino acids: CASSLHSGANVLTF. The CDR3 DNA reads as TGTGCCAGCAGCTTACACTCTGGGGCCAACGTCCTGACTTTC.

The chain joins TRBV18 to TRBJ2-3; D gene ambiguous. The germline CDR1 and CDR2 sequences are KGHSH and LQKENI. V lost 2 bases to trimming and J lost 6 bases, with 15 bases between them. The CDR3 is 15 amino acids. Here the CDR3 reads CASSPISGPKDTQYF. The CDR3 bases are TGTGCCAGCTCACCAATCTCCGGGCCCAAGGATACGCAGTATTTT.

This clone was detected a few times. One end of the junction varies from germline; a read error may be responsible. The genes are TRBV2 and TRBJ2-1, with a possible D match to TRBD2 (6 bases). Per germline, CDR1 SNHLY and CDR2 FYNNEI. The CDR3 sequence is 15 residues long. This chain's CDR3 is CAISDGLSGANEQFF. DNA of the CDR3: TGTGCCATCAGTGATGGGCTATCGGGAGCGAATGAGCAGTTCTTC.

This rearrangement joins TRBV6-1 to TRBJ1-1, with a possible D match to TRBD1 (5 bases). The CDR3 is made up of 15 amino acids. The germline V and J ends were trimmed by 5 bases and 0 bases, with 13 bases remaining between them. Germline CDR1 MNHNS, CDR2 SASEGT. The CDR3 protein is CASSLRGTVNTEAFF. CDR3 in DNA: TGTGCCAGCAGTCTACGTGGGACGGTGAACACTGAAGCTTTCTTT.

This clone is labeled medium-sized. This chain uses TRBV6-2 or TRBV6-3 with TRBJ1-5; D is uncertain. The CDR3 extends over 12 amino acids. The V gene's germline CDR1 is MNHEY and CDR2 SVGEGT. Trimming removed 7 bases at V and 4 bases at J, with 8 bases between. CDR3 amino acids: CASTQWNQPQHF. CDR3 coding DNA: TGTGCCAGCACCCAGTGGAATCAGCCCCAGCATTTT.

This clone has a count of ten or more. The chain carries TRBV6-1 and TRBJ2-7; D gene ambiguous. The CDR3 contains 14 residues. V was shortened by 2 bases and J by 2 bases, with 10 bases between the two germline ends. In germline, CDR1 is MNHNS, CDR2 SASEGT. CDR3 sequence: CASSERGRAYEQYF. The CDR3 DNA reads TGTGCCAGCAGTGAAAGAGGAAGGGCCTACGAGCAGTACTTC.

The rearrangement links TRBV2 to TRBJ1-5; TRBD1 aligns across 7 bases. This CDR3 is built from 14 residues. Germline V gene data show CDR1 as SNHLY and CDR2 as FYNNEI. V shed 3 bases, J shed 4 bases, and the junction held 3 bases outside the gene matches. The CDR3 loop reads CASSERGRNQPQHF. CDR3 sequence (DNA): TGTGCCAGCAGTGAGAGGGGGCGTAATCAGCCCCAGCATTTT.

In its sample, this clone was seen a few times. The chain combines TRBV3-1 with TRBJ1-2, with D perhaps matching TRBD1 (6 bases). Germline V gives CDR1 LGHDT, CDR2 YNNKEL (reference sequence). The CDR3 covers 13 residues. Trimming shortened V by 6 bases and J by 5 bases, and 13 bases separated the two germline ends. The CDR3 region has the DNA TGTGCCAGCAGACAGGGACGGATATATGGCTACACCTTC. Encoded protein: CASRQGRIYGYTF.

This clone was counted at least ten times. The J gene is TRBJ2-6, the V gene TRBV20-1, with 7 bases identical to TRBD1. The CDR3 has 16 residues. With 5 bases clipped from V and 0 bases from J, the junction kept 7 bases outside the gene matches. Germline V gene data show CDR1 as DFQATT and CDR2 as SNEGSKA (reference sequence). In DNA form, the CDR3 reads TGCAGTGCTGCGGACAGGACGGCCTCTGGGGCCAACGTCCTGACTTTC. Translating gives CSAADRTASGANVLTF.

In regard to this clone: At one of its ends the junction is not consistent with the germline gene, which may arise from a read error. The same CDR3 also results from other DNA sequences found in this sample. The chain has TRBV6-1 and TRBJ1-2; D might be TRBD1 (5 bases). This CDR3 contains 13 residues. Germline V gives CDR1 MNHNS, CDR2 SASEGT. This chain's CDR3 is CASSPGPNYGYTF. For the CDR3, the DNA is TGTGCCAGCAGCCCGGGGCCTAACTACGGCTACACCTTC.

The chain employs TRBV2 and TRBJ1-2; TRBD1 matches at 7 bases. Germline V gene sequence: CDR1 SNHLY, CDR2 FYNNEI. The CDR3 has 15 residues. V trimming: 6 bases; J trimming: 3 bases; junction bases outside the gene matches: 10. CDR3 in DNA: TGTGCCAGCAGGCCGGGACAGAGAACCCACTATGGCTACACCTTC. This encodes CASRPGQRTHYGYTF. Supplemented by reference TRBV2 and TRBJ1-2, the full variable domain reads EPEVTQTPSHQVTQMGQEVILRCVPISNHLYFYWYRQILGQKVEFLVSFYNNEISEKSEIFDDQFSVERPDGSNFTLKIRSTKLEDSAMYFCASRPGQRTHYGYTFGSGTRLTVV.

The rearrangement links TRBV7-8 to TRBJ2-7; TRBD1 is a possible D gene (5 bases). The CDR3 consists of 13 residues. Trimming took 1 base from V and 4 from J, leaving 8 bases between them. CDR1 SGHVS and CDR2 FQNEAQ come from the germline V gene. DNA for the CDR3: TGTGCCAGCAGCTTAGGGAGACAGTACGAGCAGTACGTC. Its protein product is CASSLGRQYEQYV.

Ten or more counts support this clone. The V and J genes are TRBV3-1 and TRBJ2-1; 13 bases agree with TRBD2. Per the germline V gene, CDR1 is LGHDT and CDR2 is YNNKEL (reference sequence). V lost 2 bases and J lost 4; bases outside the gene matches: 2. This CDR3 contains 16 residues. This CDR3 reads CASSQTGLAGYNEQFF. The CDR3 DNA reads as TGTGCCAGCAGCCAAACGGGACTAGCGGGATACAATGAGCAGTTCTTC.

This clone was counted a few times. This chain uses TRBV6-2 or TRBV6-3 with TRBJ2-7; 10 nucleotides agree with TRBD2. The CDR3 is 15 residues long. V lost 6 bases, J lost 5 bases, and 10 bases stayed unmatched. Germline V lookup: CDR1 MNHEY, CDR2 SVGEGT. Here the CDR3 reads CASRLLGLAVHEQYF. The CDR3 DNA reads TGTGCCAGCAGACTCCTAGGACTAGCGGTCCACGAGCAGTACTTC.

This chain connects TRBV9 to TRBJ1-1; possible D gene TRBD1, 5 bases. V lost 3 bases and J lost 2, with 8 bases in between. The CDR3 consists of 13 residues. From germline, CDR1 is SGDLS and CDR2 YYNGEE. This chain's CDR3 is CASSATANTEAFF. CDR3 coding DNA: TGTGCCAGCAGCGCGACAGCTAACACTGAAGCTTTCTTT.

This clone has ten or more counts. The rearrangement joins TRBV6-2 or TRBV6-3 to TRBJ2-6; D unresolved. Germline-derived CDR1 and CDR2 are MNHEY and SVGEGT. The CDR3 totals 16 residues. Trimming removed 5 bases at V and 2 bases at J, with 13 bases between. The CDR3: CASSGLRTPGANVLTF. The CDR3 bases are TGTGCCAGCAGTGGCCTTCGGACCCCTGGGGCCAACGTCCTGACTTTC.

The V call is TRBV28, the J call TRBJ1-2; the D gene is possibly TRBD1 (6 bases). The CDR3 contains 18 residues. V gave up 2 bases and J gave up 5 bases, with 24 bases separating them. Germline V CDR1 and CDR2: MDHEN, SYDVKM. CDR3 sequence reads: CASSLGSGRPGTPYGYTF. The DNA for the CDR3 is TGTGCCAGCAGTTTAGGTTCCGGTCGTCCCGGGACACCATATGGCTACACCTTC.

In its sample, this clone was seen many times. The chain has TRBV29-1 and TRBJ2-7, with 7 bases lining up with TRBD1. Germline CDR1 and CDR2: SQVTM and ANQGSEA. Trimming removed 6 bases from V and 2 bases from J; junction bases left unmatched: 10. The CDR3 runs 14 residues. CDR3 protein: CSVQASGQPYEQYF. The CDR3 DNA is TGCAGCGTCCAAGCATCGGGACAGCCCTACGAGCAGTACTTC.

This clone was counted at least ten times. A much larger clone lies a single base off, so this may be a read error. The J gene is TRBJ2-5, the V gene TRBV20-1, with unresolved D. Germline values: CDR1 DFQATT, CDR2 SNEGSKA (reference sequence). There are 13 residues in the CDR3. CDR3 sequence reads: CSDRDPFLETQYF. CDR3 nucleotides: TGCAGTGATAGAGATCCATTTCTGGAGACCCAGTACTTC.